The 10 T cell receptor beta chains given below trace back to one sample, sequenced in a study of cytomegalovirus exposure and HLA in healthy donors. The PCR used 60 Vbeta and 13 Jbeta primers. Only in-frame clones appear in the TCRdb table, and some are missing; sequencing was by immunoSEQ multiplex PCR. This table holds over 200,000 clones, about 80% found once. Sequencing input: PBMCs. Receptor source: a woman aged 40 to 50 in good health and CMV-seropositive.

The V and J genes are TRBV9 and TRBJ2-1, with 10 nucleotides matching TRBD2. CDR3 size: 17 residues. CDR1 is SGDLS, CDR2 YYNGEE, per germline. V lost 0 bases to trimming and J lost 6 bases; unmatched junction nucleotides: 9. The CDR3 nucleotides are TGTGCCAGCAGCGTAGCCACGACCGGGACTAGCGCCAATGAGCAGTTCTTC. It encodes CASSVATTGTSANEQFF.

The chain is built from TRBV7-8 and TRBJ2-1; TRBD2 aligns across 10 bases. V lost 1 base and J lost 6; bases outside the gene matches: 15. Germline lookup yields CDR1 SGHVS and CDR2 FQNEAQ. The length of the CDR3 is 19 residues. The CDR3 DNA reads TGTGCCAGCAGCTTAGGAAGGACGGGTCTAGCGGGAGCGGGCAATGAGCAGTTCTTC. Protein sequence: CASSLGRTGLAGAGNEQFF.

The rearrangement uses TRBV30 and TRBJ2-7, with 10 bases identical to TRBD1. V dropped 6 bases and J dropped 3; count of bases not matched to a gene: 8. This CDR3 has 14 residues. Germline assignment: CDR1 GTSNPN and CDR2 SVGIG (reference sequence). The CDR3 sequence: CACTPRDRGYEQYF. CDR3 sequence (DNA): TGTGCCTGCACCCCCCGGGACAGGGGCTACGAGCAGTACTTC. Complete variable domain (other parts from reference TRBV30 and TRBJ2-7): SQTIHQWPATLVQPVGSPLSLECTVEGTSNPNLYWYRQAAGRGLQLLFYSVGIGQISSEVPQNLSASRPQDRQFILSSKKLLLSDSGFYLCACTPRDRGYEQYFGPGTRLTVT.

As for this clone: The junction does not match germline at one end; this may be a read error. CDR3 loop: CSSSLFQRAGANVLTF. The DNA of the CDR3 is TGTTCCAGCAGCCTCTTCCAGAGGGCCGGGGCCAACGTCCTGACTTTC. The rearrangement joins TRBV7-9 to TRBJ2-6; D may be TRBD2 (5 bases). There are 16 residues in the CDR3. CDR1 is SEHNR and CDR2 is FQNEAQ in the germline V gene (reference sequence).

Comment on this clone: Germline and junction disagree at one end, which may indicate a read error. The rearrangement links TRBV7-9 to TRBJ2-3; D is perhaps TRBD1 (5 bases). This CDR3 contains 12 residues. Germline lookup yields CDR1 SEHNR and CDR2 FQNEAQ (reference sequence). The CDR3 loop reads CSSSLAGDTQYF. The CDR3 nucleotides read TGTTCCAGCAGCTTGGCAGGGGATACGCAGTATTTT.

This chain uses TRBV7-3 with TRBJ1-1; 9 bases fit TRBD1. J was trimmed by 1 base and V by 5 bases; bases with no gene match: 8. Germline V gene lookup returns CDR1 SGHTA and CDR2 FQGTGA. The CDR3 spans 16 residues. CDR3 DNA sequence: TGTGCCAGCAGCCCGCAGGGACAGGGTGGGAACACTGAAGCTTTCTTT. As protein: CASSPQGQGGNTEAFF.

This clone turned up a few times. V usage is TRBV6-5 and J usage is TRBJ1-1; the D gene is possibly TRBD1 (5 bases). V was pared by 0 bases and J by 7 bases, with 9 bases between. CDR1 is MNHEY, CDR2 SVGAGI, per germline. The CDR3 loop spans 13 amino acids. CDR3 in DNA: TGTGCCAGCAGTTACTCCGGGACTGTTGAAGCTTTCTTT. Its translation: CASSYSGTVEAFF.

The V and J genes are TRBV19 and TRBJ2-1, with TRBD1 matching over 8 bases. Per the germline V gene, CDR1 is LNHDA and CDR2 is SQIVND (reference sequence). The length of the CDR3 is 14 residues. The J segment lost 7 bases and the V segment lost 10 bases, leaving 12 bases of the junction unmatched. The CDR3 DNA reads TGTGCCACTCTAGGACAGGGTCGGGGGAATGAGCAGTTCTTC. Translation gives CATLGQGRGNEQFF.

The rearrangement links TRBV29-1 to TRBJ2-5; TRBD2 is a possible D gene (5 bases). This CDR3 spans 13 amino acids. Germline CDR1 and CDR2: SQVTM and ANQGSEA. Trimming removed 4 bases from V and 1 base from J, with 10 bases in between. Here the CDR3 reads CSVAEAGQETQYF. The CDR3, as DNA: TGCAGCGTTGCGGAGGCAGGCCAAGAGACCCAGTACTTC.

This chain connects TRBV10-2 to TRBJ2-2; 7 bases are a match to TRBD2. Germline CDR1 WSHSY, CDR2 SAAADI. V was pared by 4 bases and J by 4 bases, with 6 bases of the junction left unmatched. This CDR3 spans 15 amino acids. The CDR3 region is CASSGGTMSTGELFF. The CDR3 bases are TGCGCCAGCAGTGGAGGGACTATGAGCACCGGGGAGCTGTTTTTT.